This is a list of T cell receptor beta chains from one sample in a study of long-term antiretroviral therapy in people with HIV. Sequencing was performed with immunoSEQ multiplex PCR; in TCRdb, only in-frame clones are kept and a portion is missing. The sample holds about 20,000 clones, approximately 80% seen once. Material: unsorted PBMCs, obtained 0.6 years after starting antiretroviral therapy. Receptors were obtained from a young woman with HIV. CDR3s include the opening cysteine and the closing phenylalanine or tryptophan. Fields, in order: CDR3 protein, CDR3 DNA, V gene, D gene, J gene. D genes are given only for firm matches.

CDR3 protein: CASSEQGMNTGELFF
CDR3 DNA: TGTGCCAGCAGTGAACAGGGAATGAACACCGGGGAGCTGTTTTTT
V gene: TRBV6-1
D gene: -
J gene: TRBJ2-2

CDR3 protein: CASSLYGTGNTGELFF
CDR3 DNA: TGTGCCAGCAGCTTGTACGGGACAGGGAACACCGGGGAGCTGTTTTTT
V gene: TRBV5-8
D gene: TRBD1
J gene: TRBJ2-2

CDR3 protein: CASSQGTGAYNEQFF
CDR3 DNA: TGCGCCAGCAGCCAAGGGACAGGAGCCTACAATGAGCAGTTCTTC
V gene: TRBV4-3
D gene: TRBD1
J gene: TRBJ2-1

CDR3 protein: CASSVRDFSYEQYF
CDR3 DNA: TGTGCCAGCAGCGTGCGGGACTTCTCCTACGAGCAGTACTTC
V gene: TRBV9
D gene: -
J gene: TRBJ2-7

CDR3 protein: CASSLEPGYEQYF
CDR3 DNA: TGTGCCAGCAGCTTAGAGCCAGGGTACGAGCAGTACTTC
V gene: TRBV7-9
D gene: -
J gene: TRBJ2-7

CDR3 protein: CASSPDRVNTEAFF
CDR3 DNA: TGCGCCAGCAGCCCGGACAGGGTGAACACTGAAGCTTTCTTT
V gene: TRBV5-1
D gene: TRBD1
J gene: TRBJ1-1

CDR3 protein: CASSPNLDSGYNEQFF
CDR3 DNA: TGTGCCAGCTCACCAAATTTGGACAGCGGATACAATGAGCAGTTCTTC
V gene: TRBV18
D gene: -
J gene: TRBJ2-1

CDR3 protein: CASSVGVQSSYNEQFF
CDR3 DNA: TGTGCCAGCAGCGTCGGAGTTCAAAGCTCCTACAATGAGCAGTTCTTC
V gene: TRBV9
D gene: -
J gene: TRBJ2-1

CDR3 protein: CASSPTAGLGEQFF
CDR3 DNA: TGTGCCAGCAGCCCGACAGCGGGACTGGGTGAGCAGTTCTTC
V gene: TRBV11-3
D gene: TRBD2
J gene: TRBJ2-1

CDR3 protein: CASSKGLADTQYF
CDR3 DNA: TGTGCCAGTAGTAAAGGGTTGGCAGATACGCAGTATTTT
V gene: TRBV19
D gene: -
J gene: TRBJ2-3